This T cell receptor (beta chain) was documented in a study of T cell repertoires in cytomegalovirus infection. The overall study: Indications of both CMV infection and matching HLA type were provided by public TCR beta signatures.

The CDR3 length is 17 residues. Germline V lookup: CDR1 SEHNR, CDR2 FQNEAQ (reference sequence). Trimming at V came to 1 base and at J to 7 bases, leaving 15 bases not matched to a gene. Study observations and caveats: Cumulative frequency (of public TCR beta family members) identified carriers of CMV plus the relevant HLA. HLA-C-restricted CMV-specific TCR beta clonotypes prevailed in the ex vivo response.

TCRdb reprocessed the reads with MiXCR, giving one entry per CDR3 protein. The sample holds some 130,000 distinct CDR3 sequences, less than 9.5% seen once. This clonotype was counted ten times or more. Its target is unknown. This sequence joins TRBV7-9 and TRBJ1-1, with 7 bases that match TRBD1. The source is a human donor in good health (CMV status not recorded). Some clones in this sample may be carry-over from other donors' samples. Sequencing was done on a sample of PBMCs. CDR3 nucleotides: TGTGCCAGCAGCTTAGAGTGGGGGGGGAGTAGACAGGGTGAAGCTTTCTTT. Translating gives CASSLEWGGSRQGEAFF. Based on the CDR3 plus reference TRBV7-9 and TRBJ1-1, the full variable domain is DTGVSQNPRHKITKRGQNVTFRCDPISEHNRLYWYRQTLGQGPEFLTYFQNEAQLEKSRLLSDRFSAERPKGSFSTLEIQRTEQGDSAMYLCASSLEWGGSRQGEAFFGQGTRLTVV.